The 20 T cell receptor beta chains presented below share a single source sample, sequenced in a study of cytomegalovirus exposure and HLA in healthy donors. Sequenced by immunoSEQ multiplex PCR; TCRdb stores in-frame clones only, minus some. This sample has 200,000 or so clones; 84% occur once, and the top ten carry about an eighth. The material sequenced was PBMCs. The source is a woman younger than 45 in good health and CMV-seropositive.

The J gene is TRBJ1-1, the V gene TRBV13, with D hard to call. Deletions cut 7 bases from V and 5 bases from J, with 11 bases between. This CDR3 has 12 amino acids. CDR1 is PRHDT, CDR2 FYEKMQ, per germline (reference sequence). As DNA, the CDR3 is TGTGCCAGCACCACTCGTCTAACTGAAGCTTTCTTT. It translates to CASTTRLTEAFF.

The chain links TRBV5-4 to TRBJ2-3; TRBD2 agrees at 9 bases. Looked up from germline, CDR1 is SGHNT and CDR2 is YYREEE (reference sequence). The CDR3 totals 15 residues. With V trimmed by 0 bases and J by 3 bases, 2 bases remained unmatched. This CDR3 reads CASSLVLAGTDTQYF. Here the CDR3 DNA reads TGTGCCAGCAGCTTGGTCCTAGCGGGAACAGATACGCAGTATTTT.

This chain joins TRBV2 and TRBJ2-7; 10 nucleotides match TRBD1. The CDR3 covers 14 residues. J gave up 6 bases and V 11 bases, and 13 bases lay outside the gene matches. CDR1 and CDR2 (germline): SNHLY, FYNNEI. DNA for the CDR3: TGTGCCTCCGCCTCGGACAGGGGGAACGCCGAGCAGTACTTC. Translating gives CASASDRGNAEQYF.

The chain combines TRBV28 with TRBJ2-7, with D possibly being TRBD2 (5 bases). Germline V gene data show CDR1 as MDHEN and CDR2 as SYDVKM. CDR3 length: 14 amino acids. V shed 6 bases and J shed 7 bases, with 19 bases lying between them. CDR3 sequence reads: CASSLGGPGEEQYF. CDR3 DNA: TGTGCCAGCAGCCTCGGTGGGCCTGGGGAGGAGCAGTACTTC.

The chain combines TRBV6-1 with TRBJ2-7; a weak D match, TRBD2 (6 bases). V lost 8 bases and J lost 2, with 16 bases in between. This CDR3 has 14 residues. The germline CDR1 and CDR2 sequences are MNHNS and SASEGT. As DNA, the CDR3 is TGTGCCAGCGAGAGACTAGGAGAAGCCTACGAGCAGTACTTC. Translating it yields CASERLGEAYEQYF.

The chain combines TRBV30 with TRBJ1-2; D is unclear. CDR1 GTSNPN and CDR2 SVGIG come from the germline V gene (reference sequence). Deletions cut 2 bases from V and 4 bases from J, with 11 bases between. The CDR3 loop spans 13 amino acids. CDR3 sequence reads: CAWSLEQTYGYTF. As DNA, the CDR3 is TGTGCCTGGAGTTTGGAACAGACCTATGGCTACACCTTC.

The rearrangement joins TRBV27 to TRBJ2-1, with a tentative D call TRBD1 (5 bases). The CDR3 has 16 residues. Germline CDR1 is MNHEY and CDR2 is SMNVEV (reference sequence). Trimming left V 4 bases short and J 4 bases short, with 17 bases between. DNA of the CDR3: TGTGCCAGCAGTTCCTTAATAGACAGTCATTACAATGAGCAGTTCTTC. It encodes CASSSLIDSHYNEQFF.

This rearrangement joins TRBV5-1 to TRBJ1-3; D not certain. Germline loops: CDR1 SGHRS, CDR2 YFSETQ. This CDR3 is built from 16 residues. Trimming removed 1 base from V and 0 bases from J, with 11 bases in between. CDR3 residues: CASSLRRRSSGNTIYF. The CDR3 bases are TGCGCCAGCAGCTTGAGGAGGAGAAGCTCTGGAAACACCATATATTTT.

A word on this clone: At the DNA level, this CDR3 is encoded by other sequences in the same sample as well. V and J are TRBV29-1 and TRBJ1-1; the D gene is possibly TRBD1 (5 bases). Trimming removed 4 bases from V and 1 base from J, with 10 bases in between. The germline V gene has CDR1 SQVTM and CDR2 ANQGSEA. This CDR3 spans 13 amino acids. The CDR3 nucleotides read TGCAGCGTTGCAACAGGTGGGAACACTGAAGCTTTCTTT. Amino acid sequence: CSVATGGNTEAFF.

As to this clone: The same CDR3 is also encoded by other DNA sequences in this sample. The J gene is TRBJ1-1, the V gene TRBV29-1; the match to TRBD1 covers 8 bases. CDR1 SQVTM and CDR2 ANQGSEA come from the germline V gene. CDR3 length: 12 amino acids. J lost 1 base, V lost 6 bases, and 1 base had no gene match. CDR3 nucleotide sequence: TGCAGCGTCGACAGGGGGAACACTGAAGCTTTCTTT. Its translation: CSVDRGNTEAFF. The complete variable domain, with remaining parts taken from reference TRBV29-1 and TRBJ1-1, reads SAVISQKPSRDICQRGTSLTIQCQVDSQVTMMFWYRQQPGQSLTLIATANQGSEATYESGFVIDKFPISRPNLTFSTLTVSNMSPEDSSIYLCSVDRGNTEAFFGQGTRLTVV.

The chain uses TRBV28 and TRBJ1-5; 9 bases fit TRBD1. Germline assignment: CDR1 MDHEN and CDR2 SYDVKM. The trim removed 7 bases at V and 3 bases at J, leaving 7 bases unmatched. This CDR3 contains 15 residues. In DNA, the CDR3 is TGTGCCAGCACCGAGACAGGGGGGATCAATCAGCCCCAGCATTTT. This gives the protein CASTETGGINQPQHF.

The chain carries TRBV18 and TRBJ2-7, with TRBD1 identical over 9 bases. From germline, CDR1 is KGHSH and CDR2 LQKENI. This CDR3 comprises 16 residues. The ends lost 2 bases at V and 4 bases at J; junction bases unmatched: 9. The CDR3 DNA is TGTGCCAGCTCACCAAGTACAGGGGGCTTCTCATACGAGCAGTACTTC. Protein sequence: CASSPSTGGFSYEQYF.

Written as DNA, the CDR3 is TGTGCCAGCAGCTTAGGCAGGATAGAGCCCCAGCATTTT. Translation gives CASSLGRIEPQHF. The gene calls are TRBV7-9 and TRBJ1-5, with D uncertain. Looked up from germline, CDR1 is SEHNR and CDR2 is FQNEAQ (reference sequence). The CDR3 is 13 amino acids. V gave up 1 base and J gave up 8 bases, with 9 bases separating them.

J is TRBJ1-3 and V is TRBV6-5, with TRBD1 as a possible D gene (5 bases). The V end was cut by 0 bases, the J end by 5 bases, with 11 bases between. This CDR3 has 15 residues. The germline V gene has CDR1 MNHEY and CDR2 SVGAGI. The DNA for the CDR3 is TGTGCCAGCAGTTACTCGGGGGGACGCAGAAACACCATATATTTT. This encodes CASSYSGGRRNTIYF.

The V and J genes are TRBV15 and TRBJ2-3, with TRBD2 matching 10 bases. The germline V gene encodes CDR1 LNHNV and CDR2 YYDKDF (reference sequence). Germline trimming cut 5 bases from V and 1 base from J; bases unmatched to any gene: 6. CDR3 length: 16 amino acids. Here the CDR3 DNA reads TGTGCCACCAGCGCCGGGCTAGCGGGGGGCACAGATACGCAGTATTTT. Its translation is CATSAGLAGGTDTQYF.

The genes are TRBV15 and TRBJ1-2; a weak D match, TRBD1 (6 bases). CDR1 and CDR2 from the germline V gene are LNHNV and YYDKDF (reference sequence). Trimming removed 1 base from V and 0 bases from J, with 12 bases in between. This CDR3 contains 16 residues. CDR3 DNA: TGTGCCACCAGCAGAGGGGGGCCCCTCGCTAACTATGGCTACACCTTC. Translated: CATSRGGPLANYGYTF.

The J gene is TRBJ1-4, the V gene TRBV5-6; maybe TRBD1 (6 bases). Germline values: CDR1 SGHDT, CDR2 YYEEEE. This CDR3 spans 15 amino acids. V lost 1 base and J 6 bases, leaving 13 bases between the germline ends. CDR3 nucleotides: TGTGCCAGCAGCTTGCACCGGGACACCCATGAAAAACTGTTTTTT. The encoded protein is CASSLHRDTHEKLFF.

The chain joins TRBV30 to TRBJ2-5, with D tentatively TRBD2 (5 bases). This CDR3 is built from 15 residues. V gave up 2 bases and J gave up 7 bases, with 20 bases separating them. Germline V lookup: CDR1 GTSNPN, CDR2 SVGIG (reference sequence). The CDR3 DNA reads TGTGCCTGGAGTCCCCTAGGGCCTAGCCGAAGGACCCAGTACTTC. Its translation: CAWSPLGPSRRTQYF.

The rearrangement joins TRBV5-6 to TRBJ2-5; 8 nucleotides align to TRBD1. Germline values: CDR1 SGHDT, CDR2 YYEEEE. The CDR3 has 15 residues. J was trimmed by 4 bases and V by 4 bases; bases with no gene match: 9. The CDR3 spells CASSTMTGDGETQYF. CDR3 DNA sequence: TGTGCCAGCAGCACGATGACAGGGGATGGAGAGACCCAGTACTTC.

Comments on this clone: Other DNA sequences in this sample translate to the same CDR3. The rearrangement joins TRBV6-5 to TRBJ2-1; TRBD2 matches at 9 bases. The CDR3 has 13 amino acids. Per germline, CDR1 MNHEY and CDR2 SVGAGI. J lost 3 bases, V lost 6 bases, and 0 bases had no gene match. The CDR3 DNA sequence: TGTGCCAGCAGACTAGCGGGCTACAATGAGCAGTTCTTC. Protein: CASRLAGYNEQFF.